Only a few counts were recorded for the clone carrying this TCR beta chain. Its antigen is unknown. Treatment given: roughly ten-day PBMC culture with coronavirus spike peptide pools or control peptides (ViraFEST assay). The data were taken from a study of vaccination and CD4 T cells after COVID-19. The wider study: Post-vaccine sampling followed dose two by a median about 69 days (range 14 to 241). A CEFX pool, an HIV-1 Nef pool, or else no peptide went into the control cultures.

The CDR3 is 15 residues long. V shed 0 bases and J shed 0 bases, with 7 bases lying between them. Germline V gene data show CDR1 as MNHEY and CDR2 as SVGEGT. Study outcomes and limitations: In convalescent patients, 304 of 307 vaccine-specific clones were mono-reactive for SARS-CoV-2 spike.

Sequence data for DNA of cultured CD4+ T cells were generated by the Oncomine TCR Beta short-read assay. TCRdb independently ran MiXCR on the PCR reads; one entry per CDR3 protein. This sample has roughly 12,000 distinct CDR3 sequences, with around half found just once. The rearrangement uses TRBV6-2 or TRBV6-3 and TRBJ2-3; no clear D gene. Sequences were obtained from CD4+ T cells from blood, cultured in vitro. This TCR derives from a human donor who had recovered from COVID-19. The CDR3 loop is CASSYSIQSTDTQYF. CDR3 nucleotides: TGTGCCAGCAGTTACTCGATTCAAAGCACAGATACGCAGTATTTT.